Below, 5 T cell receptor beta chains from the same sample are listed, as sequenced in a study of CD8+ T cells in alopecia areata. Treatment noted: oral pan-JAK inhibitor, 5-10 mg twice daily. TCR sequencing used cDNA made by reverse transcription of extracted RNA. Clones were read by immunoSEQ multiplex PCR, and TCRdb kept only the in-frame ones, dropping some. Seen here are 170,000 or so clones, 58% observed once, and the top ten hold 10% to 15%. The material was CD8+ T cells sorted from blood, obtained at week 24, from a patient treated with tofacitinib. Every receptor here comes from a human donor with alopecia areata.

In this sample, this clone turned up a few times. The chain couples TRBV20-1 to TRBJ1-5, with 7 positions matching TRBD1. The length of the CDR3 is 11 residues. Germline loops: CDR1 DFQATT, CDR2 SNEGSKA (reference sequence). V lost 3 bases and J lost 8; bases outside the gene matches: 1. DNA for the CDR3: TGCAGTGCTAGTACAGGGGAGCCCCAGCATTTT. Protein sequence: CSASTGEPQHF.

The count of this clone is one. The chain links TRBV2 to TRBJ1-1, with D possibly being TRBD1 (5 bases). Between the trimmed V and J ends, which lost 8 bases and 0 bases, there was a span of 7 bases. CDR1 is SNHLY, CDR2 FYNNEI, per germline. The CDR3 covers 12 residues. CDR3 bases: TGTGCCAGCCCAGGGATGAACACTGAAGCTTTCTTT. Encoded protein: CASPGMNTEAFF.

The sample holds a few counts of this clone. The chain combines TRBV29-1 with TRBJ2-7; 7 bases are a match to TRBD1. The CDR3 loop spans 12 amino acids. Germline lookup yields CDR1 SQVTM and CDR2 ANQGSEA. V was clipped by 3 bases and J by 4 bases; unmatched bases: 3. For the CDR3, the DNA is TGCAGCGTTGAGGCACAGGGGTACGAGCAGTACTTC. It specifies CSVEAQGYEQYF.

The chain has TRBV20-1 and TRBJ2-7; D call uncertain. Germline CDR1 and CDR2: DFQATT and SNEGSKA (reference sequence). This CDR3 has 11 residues. With 5 bases removed from V and 5 bases from J, the gap between germline ends came to 10 bases. Here the CDR3 reads CSAALMNEQYF. The CDR3 DNA reads TGCAGTGCTGCCCTAATGAACGAGCAGTACTTC.

This clone came up a few times. The chain links TRBV6-5 to TRBJ2-1; 8 positions agree with TRBD2. Germline V gene lookup returns CDR1 MNHEY and CDR2 SVGAGI. V lost 6 bases, J lost 5 bases, and 6 bases stayed unmatched. This CDR3 has 14 residues. Written as DNA, the CDR3 is TGTGCCAGCAGCGATAGCGGGGCTAACAATGAGCAGTTCTTC. Amino acid sequence: CASSDSGANNEQFF.